This T cell receptor (beta chain) was sequenced for a study of blood T cell repertoires in COVID-19. The table came from immunoSEQ multiplex PCR; TCRdb's copy has only in-frame clones and leaves some out. The table records about 210,000 clones, 70% to 90% of them present only once. The source material was peripheral blood. The origin of this receptor is a woman in her forties or fifties with active or convalescent COVID-19.

The chain's CDR3 is CATSDSRGSDTQYF. The CDR3 DNA follows: TGTGCCACCAGTGATTCGCGGGGATCAGATACGCAGTATTTT. The chain uses TRBV24-1 and TRBJ2-3; D is possibly TRBD2 (6 bases). Trimming removed 2 bases from V and 4 bases from J, with 9 bases in between. Germline lookup yields CDR1 KGHDR and CDR2 SFDVKD. The CDR3 contains 14 residues.